These T cell receptor beta chains were read from a single sample in a study of identifying expanded T cells in peripheral blood. TCRdb keeps only in-frame clones here, not all; method: immunoSEQ multiplex PCR. Found here are about 85,000 clones, roughly 91% of them singletons; the top ten hold under 20%. Sequenced input: blood. The source of these receptors is a person between 18 and 70 years old in good health. CDR3s include the opening cysteine and the closing phenylalanine or tryptophan. A D gene is named only where the DNA matches it firmly. Only part of the rows carry a size: once, few, many, or a class if the clone is expanded.

>TRBD1|TRBJ2-3|TRBV2|NA
CASSAGQRDTQYF
TGTGCCAGCAGTGCGGGACAGAGGGATACGCAGTATTTT
>NA|TRBJ2-7|TRBV19|NA
CASSFGGAYEQYF
TGTGCCAGTAGTTTTGGGGGAGCCTACGAGCAGTACTTC
>TRBD2|TRBJ2-3|TRBV28|NA
CASSSPGGNTDTQYF
TGTGCCAGCAGTTCCCCGGGGGGGAACACAGATACGCAGTATTTT
>NA|TRBJ1-2|TRBV2|few
CATNSLPVNYGYTF
TGTGCCACCAACAGCCTGCCTGTAAACTATGGCTACACCTTC
>NA|TRBJ2-6|TRBV27|NA
CASSQGFYYSGANVLTF
TGTGCCAGCAGTCAGGGCTTTTACTATTCTGGGGCCAACGTCCTGACTTTC
>NA|TRBJ2-7|TRBV2|NA
CASRPLQVLNRDEQYF
TGTGCCAGCAGGCCTCTCCAAGTTCTCAACAGGGACGAGCAGTACTTC
>NA|TRBJ2-7|TRBV5-1|NA
CASRAGSSYEQYF
TGCGCCAGCAGGGCAGGGAGCTCCTACGAGCAGTACTTC
>TRBD1|TRBJ1-1|TRBV19|NA
CAAGGTGNTEAFF
TGTGCCGCAGGAGGGACAGGCAACACTGAAGCTTTCTTT
>NA|TRBJ1-5|TRBV4-2|NA
CASSQDSGQGVGNQPQHF
TGTGCCAGCAGCCAAGATTCGGGGCAGGGAGTCGGCAATCAGCCCCAGCATTTT
>NA|TRBJ1-2|TRBV7-9|NA
CAQDEVIITYGYTF
TGTGCCCAAGATGAGGTGATCATAACCTATGGCTACACCTTC
>NA|TRBJ1-1|TRBV7-9|few
CASMRDGEGAEAFF
TGTGCCAGCATGCGGGACGGTGAAGGGGCTGAAGCTTTCTTT
>TRBD2|TRBJ2-3|TRBV7-2|NA
CASSPSGNTQYF
TGTGCCAGCAGCCCCAGCGGGAATACGCAGTATTTT
>NA|TRBJ1-3|TRBV18|NA
CASSPNRDISGNTIYF
TGTGCCAGCTCCCCGAACCGGGACATCTCTGGAAACACCATATATTTT
>NA|TRBJ1-1|TRBV5-4|NA
CASSLDVERASTEAFF
TGTGCCAGCAGCTTGGACGTCGAGAGGGCGAGTACTGAAGCTTTCTTT
>NA|TRBJ2-7|TRBV7-9|NA
CASSPRVGQLRTYEQYF
TGTGCCAGCAGCCCTAGGGTCGGACAGTTGAGAACCTACGAGCAGTACTTC
>NA|TRBJ2-5|TRBV13|NA
CASSLRETQYF
TGTGCCAGCAGCTTAAGGGAGACCCAGTACTTC
>NA|TRBJ1-5|TRBV6-5|NA
CASSPDPSPNQPQHF
TGTGCCAGCAGTCCGGACCCATCCCCCAATCAGCCCCAGCATTTT
>NA|TRBJ2-7|TRBV4-3|NA
CASSQEVTTAYEQYF
TGCGCCAGCAGCCAAGAGGTGACTACTGCCTACGAGCAGTACTTC
>TRBD1|TRBJ2-5|TRBV5-1|NA
CASSLVSGQVQETQYF
TGCGCCAGCAGCTTAGTCTCGGGACAGGTTCAAGAGACCCAGTACTTC
>NA|TRBJ2-7|TRBV25-1|NA
CASTGGQTYEQYF
TGTGCCAGCACCGGGGGGCAAACCTACGAGCAGTACTTC
>NA|TRBJ1-3|TRBV6-6|NA
CASSYDGHSGNTIYF
TGTGCCAGCAGTTACGACGGGCACTCTGGAAACACCATATATTTT
>NA|TRBJ1-6|TRBV7-2|NA
CASSFGPINSPLHF
TGTGCCAGCAGCTTTGGACCGATTAATTCACCCCTCCACTTT
>TRBD1|TRBJ2-7|TRBV7-2|NA
CASSLDRDSTYEQYF
TGTGCCAGCAGCTTAGACCGGGACAGCACCTACGAGCAGTACTTC
>NA|TRBJ1-5|TRBV7-2|few
CASSLAYSVSNQPQHF
TGTGCCAGCAGCTTAGCGTATAGCGTTTCCAATCAGCCCCAGCATTTT
>NA|TRBJ1-2|TRBV5-1|once
CASSLSRSPGTTYGYTF
TGCGCCAGCAGCTTAAGCCGATCCCCAGGAACGACCTATGGCTACACCTTC
>NA|TRBJ1-6|TRBV7-2|NA
CASSPAGSYNSPLHF
TGTGCCAGCAGCCCAGCGGGGTCCTATAATTCACCCCTCCACTTT
>NA|TRBJ2-7|TRBV5-5|NA
CASSLGPHSYEQYF
TGTGCCAGCAGCTTGGGCCCCCACTCTTACGAGCAGTACTTC
>NA|TRBJ1-1|TRBV7-9|NA
CASSTSSQGIRTEAFF
TGTGCCAGCAGCACCAGTTCACAGGGTATCAGAACTGAAGCTTTCTTT
>NA|TRBJ1-3|TRBV7-9|once
CASSPTWNTIYF
TGTGCCAGCAGCCCGACTTGGAACACCATATATTTT
>NA|TRBJ2-5|TRBV5-6|NA
CASSLNWGAGETQYF
TGTGCCAGCAGCTTGAATTGGGGGGCGGGTGAGACCCAGTACTTC
>TRBD2|TRBJ2-1|TRBV28|NA
CASSAAGGNYNEQFF
TGTGCCAGCAGCGCAGCGGGGGGTAACTACAATGAGCAGTTCTTC
>NA|TRBJ1-1|TRBV7-8|NA
CASSAWNTEAFF
TGTGCCAGCAGCGCATGGAACACTGAAGCTTTCTTT
>TRBD1|TRBJ1-4|TRBV15|NA
CATSRGDRGRLTNEKLFF
TGTGCCACCAGCAGGGGGGACAGGGGGCGCCTAACTAATGAAAAACTGTTTTTT
>NA|TRBJ1-5|TRBV30|NA
CAWSDGINQPQHF
TGTGCCTGGAGTGACGGGATAAATCAGCCCCAGCATTTT
>NA|TRBJ2-1|TRBV19|NA
CASSIGGLTYNEQFF
TGTGCCAGTAGTATAGGGGGTCTCACCTACAATGAGCAGTTCTTC
>NA|TRBJ1-2|TRBV10-3|NA
CAITGGGANYGYTF
TGTGCCATCACTGGAGGGGGGGCTAACTATGGCTACACCTTC
>NA|TRBJ1-5|TRBV27|NA
CASSLSRTQYSNQPQHF
TGTGCCAGCAGTTTATCGCGGACTCAATATAGCAATCAGCCCCAGCATTTT
>TRBD1|TRBJ2-1|TRBV7-7|NA
CASSIGQGRFNEQFF
TGTGCCAGCAGCATTGGACAGGGGAGGTTCAATGAGCAGTTCTTC
>NA|TRBJ2-1|TRBV7-9|NA
CASSNGEEFF
TGTGCCAGCAGCAATGGGGAGGAATTCTTC
>NA|TRBJ1-2|TRBV20-1|NA
CSEREPYGYTF
TGCAGTGAGAGGGAGCCCTATGGCTACACCTTC
>NA|TRBJ1-3|TRBV29-1|NA
CSVRWWGSGNTIYF
TGCAGCGTTAGATGGTGGGGCTCTGGAAACACCATATATTTT
>NA|TRBJ2-2|TRBV6-5|NA
CASSHDRPRAGELFF
TGTGCCAGCAGCCACGACAGGCCCCGGGCCGGGGAGCTGTTTTTT
>NA|TRBJ2-3|TRBV9|NA
CASSRAGAYTDTQYF
TGTGCCAGCAGTCGTGCGGGGGCTTACACAGATACGCAGTATTTT
>NA|TRBJ1-1|TRBV2|NA
CASSEARRIEAFF
TGTGCCAGCAGTGAAGCGCGTCGGATTGAAGCTTTCTTT
>NA|TRBJ2-1|TRBV7-2|NA
CASSLQGPSYNEQFF
TGTGCCAGCAGCCTACAGGGACCCTCCTACAATGAGCAGTTCTTC
>NA|TRBJ1-1|TRBV6-5|NA
CASSLPQAEGGAFF
TGTGCCAGCAGCCTCCCCCAGGCCGAGGGAGGCGCTTTCTTT
>TRBD1|TRBJ2-5|TRBV11-1|NA
CASSWRTGLETQYF
TGTGCCAGCAGCTGGCGGACAGGGTTAGAGACCCAGTACTTC
>NA|TRBJ1-3|TRBV15|NA
CATSSGNSARGNTIYF
TGTGCCACCAGCAGTGGGAACAGCGCCCGAGGAAACACCATATATTTT
>TRBD1|TRBJ1-1|TRBV5-1|NA
CASSFHPGTGTMNTEAFF
TGCGCCAGCAGCTTCCATCCCGGGACAGGAACGATGAACACTGAAGCTTTCTTT
>NA|TRBJ2-3|TRBV6-4|NA
CASSPGWAPDTQYF
TGTGCCAGCAGCCCCGGTTGGGCCCCAGATACGCAGTATTTT
>NA|TRBJ2-5|TRBV7-8|NA
CASSRLLTAQETQYF
TGTGCCAGCAGCCGACTCTTGACCGCCCAAGAGACCCAGTACTTC
>NA|TRBJ2-7|TRBV27|NA
CASSLDTPHSEQYF
TGTGCCAGCAGTTTAGACACCCCCCACTCCGAGCAGTACTTC
>TRBD1|TRBJ2-6|TRBV7-8|once
CASSLGTRQGSTNVLTF
TGTGCCAGCAGCTTAGGAACCAGACAGGGGAGTACCAACGTCCTGACTTTC
>NA|TRBJ2-3|TRBV5-4|once
CASSFVGRITDTQYF
TGTGCCAGCAGCTTCGTGGGCAGGATCACAGATACGCAGTATTTT
>TRBD2|TRBJ2-7|TRBV10-2|NA
CASSEGRTSGTYEQYF
TGCGCCAGCAGTGAGGGGAGGACTAGCGGCACCTACGAGCAGTACTTC
>NA|TRBJ2-1|TRBV6-5|NA
CASSSQGNYNEQFF
TGTGCCAGCAGCTCCCAGGGTAACTACAATGAGCAGTTCTTC
>TRBD1|TRBJ1-5|TRBV19|NA
CASTDFGQGNQPQHF
TGTGCCAGTACCGATTTCGGACAGGGGAATCAGCCCCAGCATTTT
>NA|TRBJ2-2|TRBV6-5|once
CATRGNTGELFF
TGTGCCACACGGGGGAACACCGGGGAGCTGTTTTTT
>NA|TRBJ1-4|TRBV15|NA
CATSSPSGQGREKLFF
TGTGCCACCAGCAGCCCCTCTGGGCAGGGAAGAGAAAAACTGTTTTTT